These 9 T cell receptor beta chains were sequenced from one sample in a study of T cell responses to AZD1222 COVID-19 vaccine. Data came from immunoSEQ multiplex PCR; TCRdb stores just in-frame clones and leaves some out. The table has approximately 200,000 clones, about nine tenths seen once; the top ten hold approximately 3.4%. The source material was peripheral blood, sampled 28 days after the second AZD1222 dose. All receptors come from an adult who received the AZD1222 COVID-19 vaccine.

CDR3 DNA sequence: TGTGCCAGCAGTCCCACCGGTAGCGGGAGGGCGTACTTC. Its translation: CASSPTGSGRAYF. This sequence joins TRBV12-3 or TRBV12-4 and TRBJ2-7, with 11 positions matching TRBD2. V shed 5 bases, J shed 12 bases, and the junction held 9 bases outside the gene matches. This CDR3 comprises 13 residues.

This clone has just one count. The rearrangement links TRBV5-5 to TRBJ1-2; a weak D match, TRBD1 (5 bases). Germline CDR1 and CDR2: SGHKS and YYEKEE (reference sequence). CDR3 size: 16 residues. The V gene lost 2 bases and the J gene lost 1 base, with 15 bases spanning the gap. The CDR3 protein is CASSLRFGDGNYGYTF. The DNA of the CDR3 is TGTGCCAGCAGCTTAAGATTCGGGGACGGTAACTATGGCTACACCTTC.

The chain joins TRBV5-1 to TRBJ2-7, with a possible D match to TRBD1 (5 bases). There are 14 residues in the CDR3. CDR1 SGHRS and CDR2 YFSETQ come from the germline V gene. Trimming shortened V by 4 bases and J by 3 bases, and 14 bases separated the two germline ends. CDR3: CASSTPGKGYEQYF. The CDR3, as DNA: TGCGCCAGCAGCACCCCAGGGAAGGGCTACGAGCAGTACTTC.

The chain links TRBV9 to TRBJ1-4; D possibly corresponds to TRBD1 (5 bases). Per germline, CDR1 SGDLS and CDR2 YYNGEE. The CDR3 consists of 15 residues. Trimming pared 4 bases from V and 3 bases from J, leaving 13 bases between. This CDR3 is CASSPRGASNEKLFF. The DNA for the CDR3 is TGTGCCAGCAGCCCAAGAGGGGCCTCTAATGAAAAACTGTTTTTT.

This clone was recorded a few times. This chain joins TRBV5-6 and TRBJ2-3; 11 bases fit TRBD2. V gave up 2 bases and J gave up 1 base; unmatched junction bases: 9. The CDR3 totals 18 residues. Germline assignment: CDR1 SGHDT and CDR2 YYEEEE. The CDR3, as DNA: TGTGCCAGCAGCTTTAGTACTAGCGGGAGACGAGGCACAGATACGCAGTATTTT. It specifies CASSFSTSGRRGTDTQYF.

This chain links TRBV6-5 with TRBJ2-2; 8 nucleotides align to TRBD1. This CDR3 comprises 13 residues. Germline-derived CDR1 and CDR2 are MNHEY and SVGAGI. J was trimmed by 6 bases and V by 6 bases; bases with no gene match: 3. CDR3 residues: CASSLQGAGELFF. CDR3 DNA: TGTGCCAGCAGCTTACAGGGGGCCGGGGAGCTGTTTTTT.

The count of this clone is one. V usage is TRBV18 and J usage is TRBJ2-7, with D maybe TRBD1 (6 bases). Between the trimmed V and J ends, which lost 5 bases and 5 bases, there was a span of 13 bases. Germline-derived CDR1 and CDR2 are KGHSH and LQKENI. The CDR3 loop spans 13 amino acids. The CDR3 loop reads CASSRDNGDEQYF. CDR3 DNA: TGTGCCAGCTCAAGGGACAACGGGGACGAGCAGTACTTC.

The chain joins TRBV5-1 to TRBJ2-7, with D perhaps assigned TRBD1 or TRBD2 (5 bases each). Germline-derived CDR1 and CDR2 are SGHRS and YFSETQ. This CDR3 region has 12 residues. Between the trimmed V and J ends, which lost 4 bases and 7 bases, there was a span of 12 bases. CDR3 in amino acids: CASSLPGTEQYF. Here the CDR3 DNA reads TGCGCCAGCAGCCTCCCCGGGACGGAGCAGTACTTC.

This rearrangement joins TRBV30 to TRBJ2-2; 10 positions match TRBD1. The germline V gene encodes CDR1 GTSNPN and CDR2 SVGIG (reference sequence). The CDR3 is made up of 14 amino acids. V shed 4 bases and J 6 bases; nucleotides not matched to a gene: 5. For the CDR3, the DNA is TGTGCCTGGAAGGGACAGGGGCACGCCGGGGAGCTGTTTTTT. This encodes CAWKGQGHAGELFF.